This T cell receptor beta chain was captured by sequencing in a study of OX40 agonist ivuxolimab in advanced cancers. Germline V lookup: CDR1 SNHLY, CDR2 FYNNEI. V was pared by 8 bases and J by 6 bases, with 17 bases between. The CDR3 runs 13 residues. Some clones are missing from TCRdb's copy, which holds only in-frame ones; the method was immunoSEQ multiplex PCR. There are about 77,000 clones in the sample; about nine tenths occur only once, and 6.2% lies in the top ten. Sample: CD4+ or CD8+ T cells sorted from blood, taken in a trial of the OX40 agonist ivuxolimab. The chain is built from TRBV2 and TRBJ2-7; D perhaps matches TRBD2 (7 bases). This TCR was recovered from an adult with an advanced solid tumor such as melanoma, head and neck, liver or kidney cancer. The CDR3 DNA follows: TGTGCCAGCCAAGTCTCGGGGGGCGCCGAGCAGTACTTC. Encoded protein: CASQVSGGAEQYF. Together with reference TRBV2 and TRBJ2-7, the CDR3 gives the full variable domain: EPEVTQTPSHQVTQMGQEVILRCVPISNHLYFYWYRQILGQKVEFLVSFYNNEISEKSEIFDDQFSVERPDGSNFTLKIRSTKLEDSAMYFCASQVSGGAEQYFGPGTRLTVT.